The rows below give T cell receptor beta chains drawn from one sample of a study of T-cell memory formation after mild COVID-19. TCRdb reprocessed the 5' RACE reads with MiXCR, giving one entry per CDR3 protein. The table lists 550,000 to 650,000 distinct CDR3 sequences, 15% to 20% of them singletons. Material: PBMCs or a T cell subset sorted from them (not recorded which). The receptors originated from an adult woman who had mild COVID-19 (a few samples of this study predate the infection). Cell type and time point are not known. Each CDR3 is given with its conserved first and last residue. Fields, in order: V gene, clone size, J gene, D gene, CDR3 DNA, CDR3 protein. D genes are given only for firm matches. Clone size is given for some rows only: seen once, a few or many times, or a class if the clone is expanded.

V: TRBV9; size: few; J: TRBJ1-5; D: .; DNA: TGTGCCAGCAGCCCAAACGATGGGGGCAATCAGCCCCAGCATTTT; CDR3: CASSPNDGGNQPQHF
V: TRBV3-1; size: .; J: TRBJ1-1; D: .; DNA: TGTGCCAGCAGCCAAGCTCCGACGCCTGAAGCTTTCTTT; CDR3: CASSQAPTPEAFF
V: TRBV2; size: .; J: TRBJ2-7; D: TRBD2; DNA: TGTGCCAGCACCCTCGGGCGGGGGAACGAGCAGTACTTC; CDR3: CASTLGRGNEQYF
V: TRBV9; size: .; J: TRBJ1-2; D: .; DNA: TGTGCCAGCAGCGTAGTAGGCCTTGCGGCAGGGAACGGCTACACCTTC; CDR3: CASSVVGLAAGNGYTF
V: TRBV6-6; size: .; J: TRBJ1-6; D: .; DNA: TGTGCCAGCAGTTATCCAGGGGTAGATTCACCCCTCCACTTT; CDR3: CASSYPGVDSPLHF
V: TRBV5-1; size: .; J: TRBJ1-4; D: .; DNA: TGCGCCAGCAGCTTGGGGTCCGGGCGGGAAAAACTGTTTTTT; CDR3: CASSLGSGREKLFF
V: TRBV5-1; size: .; J: TRBJ2-1; D: TRBD2; DNA: TGCGCCAGCAGCTTGAGTGCTAGCGGGGGGGCGGTGGATGAGCAGTTCTTC; CDR3: CASSLSASGGAVDEQFF
V: TRBV23-1; size: few; J: TRBJ2-2; D: TRBD1; DNA: TGCGCCAGCAGTCAAGACAGGGAGCTTTGCACCGGGGAGCTGTTTTTT; CDR3: CASSQDRELCTGELFF
V: TRBV5-6; size: few; J: TRBJ2-3; D: TRBD2; DNA: TGTGCCAGCAGCTTGCGGACTAGCGCCGATACGCAGTATTTT; CDR3: CASSLRTSADTQYF
V: TRBV12-3/TRBV12-4; size: few; J: TRBJ1-1; D: .; DNA: TGTGCCAGCAGTACCAGGGGAAGCACTGAAGCTTTCTTT; CDR3: CASSTRGSTEAFF
V: TRBV4-1; size: .; J: TRBJ1-2; D: TRBD1; DNA: TGCGCCAGCAGCCAACCAAAGGAAGGGGGCGCGGGAGGCTACACCTTC; CDR3: CASSQPKEGGAGGYTF
V: TRBV12-3/TRBV12-4; size: few; J: TRBJ2-2; D: TRBD1; DNA: TGTGCCAGCAGTTTAGCCGGGACAGACACCGGGGAGCTGTTTTTT; CDR3: CASSLAGTDTGELFF
V: TRBV6-5; size: few; J: TRBJ2-6; D: .; DNA: TGTGCCAGCAGTTACGGTAGGACTGGGGCCAACGTCCTGACTTTC; CDR3: CASSYGRTGANVLTF
V: TRBV30; size: .; J: TRBJ1-2; D: .; DNA: TGTGCCTGGAGTTTTCAGGGGAATGGCTACACCTTC; CDR3: CAWSFQGNGYTF
V: TRBV9; size: .; J: TRBJ2-1; D: .; DNA: TGTGCCAGCAGCTCCCCCGTTGTACGGAGAAATGAGCAGTTCTTC; CDR3: CASSSPVVRRNEQFF
V: TRBV20-1; size: .; J: TRBJ1-2; D: .; DNA: TGCAGTGCTAGGAAGACCTATGGCTACACCTTC; CDR3: CSARKTYGYTF
V: TRBV3-1; size: .; J: TRBJ2-1; D: TRBD2; DNA: TGTGCCAGCAGCCAAGCGGGCGGGGGGGGCTCCTACAATGAGCAGTTCTTC; CDR3: CASSQAGGGGSYNEQFF
V: TRBV7-8; size: .; J: TRBJ2-2; D: .; DNA: TGTGCCAGCAGACCTAACAGGGACACCGGGGAGCTGTTTTTT; CDR3: CASRPNRDTGELFF
V: TRBV20-1; size: .; J: TRBJ2-2; D: .; DNA: TGCAGTGCTAGAGATATTCGGGAAGGGAACACCGGGGAGCTGTTTTTT; CDR3: CSARDIREGNTGELFF
V: TRBV25-1; size: .; J: TRBJ2-5; D: .; DNA: TGTGCCAGCAGTGAAGACAGTCAAGAGACCCAGTACTTC; CDR3: CASSEDSQETQYF
V: TRBV7-2; size: few; J: TRBJ2-5; D: TRBD2; DNA: TGTGCCAGCAGCCTTAGGGCTAGCGGAGAAGAGACCCAGTACTTC; CDR3: CASSLRASGEETQYF
V: TRBV7-9; size: few; J: TRBJ2-7; D: TRBD2; DNA: TGTGCCAGCTGCCACCGGGGGGACTACGAGCAGTACTTC; CDR3: CASCHRGDYEQYF
V: TRBV3-1; size: .; J: TRBJ1-1; D: TRBD1; DNA: TGTGCCAGCAGCCTCGGACAGGGGGCCTTGAGCACTGAAGCTTTCTTT; CDR3: CASSLGQGALSTEAFF
V: TRBV7-6; size: .; J: TRBJ2-5; D: .; DNA: TGTGCCAGCAGCTTAGATTGGGGCGCCGCAACGGCCCAGTACTTC; CDR3: CASSLDWGAATAQYF